The clone carrying this T cell receptor beta chain occurred a few times. What it recognizes is unknown. TCRdb fed the RT-PCR reads into MiXCR, producing one record per CDR3 protein. This table holds 750,000 to 850,000 distinct CDR3 sequences, less than 20% found once. The sample is drawn from a study of response to subunit inactivated influenza vaccine. Germline V gene data show CDR1 as MNHEY and CDR2 as SVGEGT. This CDR3 comprises 16 residues. V was trimmed by 7 bases and J by 0 bases, leaving 16 bases between them. Study-wide findings and caveats: It was the authors' suggestion that each seasonal influenza vaccination recruits few new T cells.

Sequencing used PBMCs from blood, obtained around 5 days after vaccination. This rearrangement joins TRBV6-2 or TRBV6-3 to TRBJ2-1; D is perhaps TRBD2 (5 bases). This TCR was recovered from a man between 45 and 60 years old who received an inactivated influenza vaccine. The CDR3 DNA is TGTGCCAGCAAACCCGGACTGAGGGTCTCCTACAATGAGCAGTTCTTC. Protein: CASKPGLRVSYNEQFF.